Each of the 24 T cell receptor beta chains below was sequenced from the same sample in a study of identical twins (dated by TCRdb to 2016 to 2018). The protocol used for the library was 5' RACE. Data came from an Illumina HiSeq 2000. The raw public data were reprocessed by TCRdb itself: fastp quality trimming at Q25, MiXCR clonotype calling, in-frame beta chains only. Identical CDR3 proteins give one entry, which carries the most common genes and DNA. For this sample the table gives over 600,000 distinct CDR3 sequences, of which approximately 22% were detected only once. Of the sample, over 4% falls within the top ten clones. This sample was also put to use in a study of T cells expressing NK-cell markers.

Material for sequencing was PBMCs. The origin of the receptors is a woman in her late teens or twenties in good health.

The chain links TRBV9 to TRBJ2-3; TRBD2 agrees at 8 bases. The junction had 5 bases not matched to a gene; V was cut back by 1 base and J by 1 base. The germline V gene has CDR1 SGDLS and CDR2 YYNGEE. CDR3 length: 16 amino acids. The CDR3 nucleotides read TGTGCCAGCAGCGTACCCAAGACTAGCGGCACAGATACGCAGTATTTT. Amino acid sequence: CASSVPKTSGTDTQYF.

The chain is built from TRBV27 and TRBJ2-7; TRBD1 agrees at 10 bases. CDR3 length: 16 amino acids. CDR1 MNHEY and CDR2 SMNVEV come from the germline V gene (reference sequence). V lost 4 bases to trimming and J lost 1 base; unmatched junction nucleotides: 7. CDR3 in DNA: TGTGCCAGCAGTTGGGACAGGGGATTAGGTTCCTACGAGCAGTACTTC. Translating gives CASSWDRGLGSYEQYF.

The chain uses TRBV3-1 and TRBJ2-1; TRBD2 matches 12 bases. Germline values: CDR1 LGHDT, CDR2 YNNKEL (reference sequence). The ends lost 8 bases at V and 8 bases at J; junction bases unmatched: 10. This CDR3 is built from 15 residues. The CDR3 spells CASRGLAGNWYEQFF. The CDR3 nucleotides are TGTGCCAGCCGTGGACTAGCGGGAAATTGGTATGAGCAGTTCTTC.

This clonotype showed up many times. The chain combines TRBV12-3 or TRBV12-4 with TRBJ1-1; D is unclear. Trimming removed 5 bases at V and 4 bases at J, with 14 bases between. There are 14 residues in the CDR3. The CDR3 region is CASSTSGGPTEAFF. DNA of the CDR3: TGTGCCAGCAGTACCTCTGGAGGTCCCACTGAAGCTTTCTTT.

The chain links TRBV7-9 to TRBJ2-7; tentatively, D is TRBD2 (6 bases). The CDR3 contains 13 residues. The V gene lost 5 bases and the J gene lost 5 bases, with 13 bases spanning the gap. The germline V gene encodes CDR1 SEHNR and CDR2 FQNEAQ (reference sequence). The chain's CDR3 is CASSLAGPHEQYF. CDR3 coding DNA: TGTGCCAGCAGCCTCGCGGGACCCCACGAGCAGTACTTC.

The chain recombines TRBV29-1 with TRBJ2-2; no definite D call. V shed 7 bases and J shed 7 bases, with 13 bases lying between them. In germline, CDR1 is SQVTM, CDR2 ANQGSEA. The CDR3 runs 12 residues. Here the CDR3 DNA reads TGCAGCGCTAAAACAGACAACGGGGAGCTGTTTTTT. It is translated as CSAKTDNGELFF.

This rearrangement joins TRBV10-2 to TRBJ1-1; no definite D call. Trimming took off 7 bases at V and 3 bases at J, with 12 bases between the two ends. Germline lookup yields CDR1 WSHSY and CDR2 SAAADI. The CDR3 consists of 13 residues. The CDR3 DNA follows: TGCGCCAGCACGAGAACAGCCTACACTGAAGCTTTCTTT. Protein sequence: CASTRTAYTEAFF.

This clonotype was recorded a few times. This rearrangement joins TRBV10-3 to TRBJ2-5, with no clear D. Germline V gene lookup returns CDR1 ENHRY and CDR2 SYGVKD. CDR3 size: 11 residues. The V gene lost 2 bases and the J gene lost 3 bases, with 1 base spanning the gap. The CDR3 region has the DNA TGTGCCATCAGTGAGGAAGAGACCCAGTACTTC. Its protein product is CAISEEETQYF.

The V gene is TRBV6-1, the J gene TRBJ1-5, with TRBD1 matching over 7 bases. The CDR3 contains 13 residues. Trimming at V came to 6 bases and at J to 2 bases, leaving 1 base not matched to a gene. CDR1 and CDR2 from the germline V gene are MNHNS and SASEGT. The CDR3 sequence is CASRGTGNQPQHF. DNA for the CDR3: TGTGCCAGCAGGGGGACAGGCAATCAGCCCCAGCATTTT.

This clonotype was picked up a small number of times. The chain has TRBV7-2 and TRBJ2-7; maybe TRBD2 (6 bases). V was clipped by 5 bases and J by 2 bases, with 13 bases between them. The CDR3 runs to 14 residues. From germline, CDR1 is SGHTA and CDR2 FQGNSA. The CDR3 DNA reads TGTGCCAGCAGCCGAGCGGGCCTCCCCTACGAGCAGTACTTC. Translation: CASSRAGLPYEQYF.

This clonotype was recorded a few times. The chain carries TRBV6-5 and TRBJ2-2; D is unresolved. Trimming cost V 0 bases and J 4 bases, with 6 bases left between them. Looked up from germline, CDR1 is MNHEY and CDR2 is SVGAGI. This CDR3 has 14 residues. The CDR3 reads CASSYSIFTGELFF. CDR3 nucleotide sequence: TGTGCCAGCAGTTACTCGATCTTCACCGGGGAGCTGTTTTTT.

The table lists this clonotype with a few counts. The chain couples TRBV7-2 to TRBJ2-7; 7 bases are a match to TRBD2. CDR3 length equals 15 residues. The germline gives CDR1 SGHTA, CDR2 FQGNSA. Trimming removed 5 bases from V and 3 bases from J; junction bases left unmatched: 10. The CDR3 reads CASSPTPGGNYEQYF. The CDR3 nucleotides read TGTGCCAGCAGCCCGACGCCGGGAGGTAACTACGAGCAGTACTTC. Together with reference TRBV7-2 and TRBJ2-7, the CDR3 gives the full variable domain: GAGVSQSPSNKVTEKGKDVELRCDPISGHTALYWYRQSLGQGLEFLIYFQGNSAPDKSGLPSDRFSAERTGGSVSTLTIQRTQQEDSAVYLCASSPTPGGNYEQYFGPGTRLTVT.

The chain uses TRBV7-8 and TRBJ1-5; 9 bases are a match to TRBD1. V lost 3 bases and J lost 6; bases outside the gene matches: 12. Germline CDR1 SGHVS, CDR2 FQNEAQ. The CDR3 runs 17 residues. The CDR3: CASSLPPGQGLSQPQHF. The CDR3 DNA sequence: TGTGCCAGCAGCTTGCCACCGGGACAGGGTTTGAGTCAGCCCCAGCATTTT.

Only a few counts were recorded for this clonotype. The chain is built from TRBV9 and TRBJ1-1; unclear D gene. V gave up 2 bases and J gave up 0 bases, with 8 bases separating them. Germline CDR1 reads SGDLS; CDR2 reads YYNGEE. This CDR3 spans 14 amino acids. Here the CDR3 reads CASSVGSMNTEAFF. The CDR3 bases are TGTGCCAGCAGCGTGGGTAGCATGAACACTGAAGCTTTCTTT. The full variable domain, with the rest looked up from reference TRBV9 and TRBJ1-1, is DSGVTQTPKHLITATGQRVTLRCSPRSGDLSVYWYQQSLDQGLQFLIQYYNGEERAKGNILERFSAQQFPDLHSELNLSSLELGDSALYFCASSVGSMNTEAFFGQGTRLTVV.

The chain combines TRBV20-1 with TRBJ2-1; TRBD2 matches at 9 bases. Germline trimming cut 6 bases from V and 7 bases from J; bases unmatched to any gene: 10. Per germline, CDR1 DFQATT and CDR2 SNEGSKA (reference sequence). The CDR3 is made up of 14 amino acids. The CDR3 sequence is CSATLAGSGNEQFF. CDR3 sequence (DNA): TGCAGTGCCACTCTAGCGGGATCGGGGAATGAGCAGTTCTTC.

J is TRBJ1-6 and V is TRBV5-1; D uncertain. The germline V gene has CDR1 SGHRS and CDR2 YFSETQ. The CDR3 has 14 residues. V dropped 0 bases and J dropped 7 bases, with 8 bases sitting between them. As DNA, the CDR3 is TGCGCCAGCAGCTTGGATTCGGGGAATTCACCCCTCCACTTT. This translates into CASSLDSGNSPLHF.

The genes are TRBV10-2 and TRBJ2-1; no reliable D call. CDR3 length: 10 amino acids. Germline V lookup: CDR1 WSHSY, CDR2 SAAADI. Trimming left V 8 bases short and J 9 bases short, with 8 bases between. The CDR3 DNA follows: TGCGCCAGCCGCAAAGTTGAGCAGTTCTTC. Protein product: CASRKVEQFF.

In its sample, this clonotype was seen many times. The chain links TRBV11-2 to TRBJ2-1; no clear D gene. The germline V gene has CDR1 SGHAT and CDR2 FQNNGV. This CDR3 spans 13 amino acids. Trimming left V 5 bases short and J 0 bases short, with 5 bases between. The CDR3 DNA is TGTGCCAGCAGCGGAATCTCCTACAATGAGCAGTTCTTC. This encodes CASSGISYNEQFF.

The gene calls are TRBV20-1 and TRBJ2-3, with D tentatively TRBD1 or TRBD2 (6 bases each). Germline CDR1 and CDR2: DFQATT and SNEGSKA (reference sequence). V gave up 0 bases and J gave up 9 bases, with 22 bases separating them. This CDR3 is built from 16 residues. The CDR3 sequence: CSAREGLWGAFGTQYF. In DNA form, the CDR3 reads TGCAGTGCTAGAGAGGGCCTCTGGGGGGCATTTGGGACGCAGTATTTT.

The chain has TRBV6-5 and TRBJ2-1; TRBD2 aligns across 7 bases. The CDR3 totals 18 residues. V gave up 2 bases and J gave up 0 bases; unmatched junction bases: 10. CDR1 MNHEY and CDR2 SVGAGI come from the germline V gene. CDR3 region: CASSYLAAPSSSYNEQFF. The DNA for the CDR3 is TGTGCCAGCAGTTACCTAGCGGCTCCGTCGAGCTCCTACAATGAGCAGTTCTTC.

CDR3 residues: CAWSRDRRDEQFF. The CDR3 DNA is TGTGCCTGGAGTCGGGACAGGCGGGATGAGCAGTTCTTC. This sequence joins TRBV30 and TRBJ2-1; 8 bases line up with TRBD1. V lost 2 bases, J lost 8 bases, and 5 bases stayed unmatched. Germline assignment: CDR1 GTSNPN and CDR2 SVGIG (reference sequence). There are 13 residues in the CDR3.

This clonotype was counted a few times. The J gene is TRBJ2-5, the V gene TRBV5-6; D uncertain. This CDR3 contains 13 residues. V lost 4 bases and J lost 0, with 7 bases in between. Germline V CDR1 and CDR2: SGHDT, YYEEEE. The DNA for the CDR3 is TGTGCCAGCAGCCCGTTCGACCAAGAGACCCAGTACTTC. Its translation: CASSPFDQETQYF.

This clonotype has at least ten counts. The CDR3 bases are TGTGCCGTCAGGAGGCCCTACCAAGAGACCCAGTACTTC. This gives the protein CAVRRPYQETQYF. The chain has TRBV6-1 and TRBJ2-5; possibly TRBD2 for D (5 bases). Deletions cut 11 bases from V and 0 bases from J, with 13 bases between. Germline-derived CDR1 and CDR2 are MNHNS and SASEGT. This CDR3 contains 13 residues.

This clonotype appeared many times. The V gene is TRBV20-1, the J gene TRBJ2-1; 16 bases are shared with TRBD2. The CDR3 sequence is 18 residues long. Trimming removed 0 bases from V and 7 bases from J; junction bases left unmatched: 9. Germline V lookup: CDR1 DFQATT, CDR2 SNEGSKA (reference sequence). CDR3 protein: CSAREGLAGGSLWNEQFF. CDR3 DNA sequence: TGCAGTGCTAGAGAGGGACTAGCGGGAGGGTCCCTGTGGAATGAGCAGTTCTTC.